The T cell receptor (beta chain) under discussion was sequenced for a study of OX40 agonist ivuxolimab in advanced cancers. Measured with immunoSEQ multiplex PCR; TCRdb has only the in-frame clones, and not every one. This table has around 31,000 clones, 75% to 95% appearing once. For this clone: What it recognizes is unknown.

V dropped 3 bases and J dropped 5 bases, with 12 bases sitting between them. Germline V gene sequence: CDR1 SGDLS, CDR2 YYNGEE. The CDR3 is 13 residues long. General study points: Fewer expanded clones were found on average in CD4+ than in CD8+ T cells.

This receptor was identified in an adult with an advanced solid tumor such as melanoma, head and neck, liver or kidney cancer. The source material was CD4+ or CD8+ T cells sorted from blood, sampled in a trial of the OX40 agonist ivuxolimab. The V gene is TRBV9, the J gene TRBJ2-7; no reliable D call. The CDR3 here is CASSASVANEQYF. CDR3 DNA sequence: TGTGCCAGCAGCGCCTCCGTGGCGAACGAGCAGTACTTC.